This T cell receptor (beta chain) came from a study of CD8 T cells in Susac syndrome (dated by TCRdb to about 2019). Background on the whole study: The study used repertoire sequencing to test whether antigen drove CD8+ T cell activation and differentiation in Susac syndrome.

RNA was extracted using the RNeasy kit, and about 0.45 to 1 ug of the RNA was reverse transcribed with random hexamers. The immunoSEQ multiplex PCR assay, covering 54 Vbeta and 13 Jbeta segments, was used to amplify TCR beta CDR3 regions. PCR amplification bias was corrected using a synthetic template baseline for primer optimization and computational correction. Under the source paper's analysis protocol: Reads were annotated to V, D and J genes per IMGT and analyzed with immunoSEQ Analyzer, keeping only productive sequences. Clonality was computed as one minus Shannon entropy normalized by log2 of the number of productive unique sequences. For each patient and control, public and private clones were evaluated among the 100 most prevalent clones. Susac-specific clones were defined as absent from healthy and MS cohorts, roughly 1,100 published viral clones and other ImmuneACCESS disease sequences. In TCRdb, the public reads were trimmed at Q25 with fastp and aligned with MiXCR, with productive beta chains retained. Each entry is one CDR3 protein sequence, shown with its most common DNA and genes. TCRdb's processing, not the authors' own work, is the source of the V and J calls. For this sample the table gives about 180,000 distinct CDR3 sequences, of which approximately 94% were detected only once. The ten most abundant clones make up 0.093% of the sample.

Paper-wide results and their limitations: The study acknowledged that relatively few individuals were included in the TCR sequencing and HLA analysis.

On this clonotype: The antigen this receptor binds is unknown. The input lacks base qualities; no much larger clone sits a single base away.

Inclusive of the bounding cysteine and phenylalanine, the CDR3 is 16 residues long. Only the CDR3 region is kept as DNA, spanning 48 bases read in frame from base 1. Sequences SGHTA (CDR1) and FQGNSA (CDR2) are obtained from the germline V gene. At the junction V is shortened by 5 bases and J by 2 bases, with 19 bases in between. High-throughput TCR beta sequencing profiled peripheral blood CD8+ and CD4+ T cells from healthy donors, Susac syndrome patients and multiple sclerosis patients. The multiple sclerosis controls were treatment-naive patients who had stable or active relapsing-remitting disease and met the revised McDonald criteria. CD8+ TEMRA cells were enriched by FACS, while bulk CD8+ and CD4+ T cells were purified by magnetic negative isolation. Blood was drawn into EDTA tubes, processed within 24 hours, and PBMCs were isolated by density gradient centrifugation. PBMCs intended for TCR sequencing were cryopreserved in liquid nitrogen and thawed later in a water bath at 37 degrees C. The sorted or isolated CD4+, CD8+ and CD8+ TEMRA cells had a purity of 90% or higher.

The rearrangement combines TRBV7-2 with TRBJ2-7; matching of 6 bases hints at TRBD2 as the D gene. Sample: CD4+ T cells from PBMCs. The receptor comes from a human donor with multiple sclerosis. The nucleotides are TGTGCCAGCAGCCCGACTAGATCTAACGTTCCCTACGAGCAGTACTTC. It translates as CASSPTRSNVPYEQYF.